Detailed here is one T cell receptor (beta chain). This CDR3 contains 12 residues. Germline values: CDR1 SGHNT, CDR2 YYREEE (reference sequence). V lost 2 bases, J lost 7 bases, and 7 bases lay in between. This sample was taken from a study of blood T cell repertoires in COVID-19. Assay used: immunoSEQ multiplex PCR; TCRdb lists only in-frame clones, some missing. Here the sample spans 150,000 or so clones, 81% being singletons. The TCR sequence derives from a woman aged 40 to 50 with acute COVID-19. This chain joins TRBV5-4 and TRBJ2-1; D is possibly TRBD1 (5 bases). The sequencing sample was made of PBMCs or T cells enriched from blood (not recorded which). The CDR3 coding sequence is TGTGCCAGCAGCTTAGGGGATAATGAGCAGTTCTTC. Amino acids: CASSLGDNEQFF.